Listed below are T cell receptor beta chains from one sample, sequenced in a study of response to subunit inactivated influenza vaccine. TCRdb used MiXCR to reprocess the RT-PCR reads, holding one entry per CDR3 protein. Here the sample spans about 180,000 distinct CDR3 sequences, about 9% being singletons. Material: non-naive T cells sorted from PBMCs, obtained on the day of vaccination. The receptors were gathered from a man between 50 and 59 years old who received an inactivated influenza vaccine. Each CDR3 is given with its conserved first and last residue. The D gene is left open where the match is weak. Some rows mark clone size as missing; the rest say once, few, many or name a class of expanded clone.

V	size	J	D	CDR3	DNA
TRBV6-2/TRBV6-3	few	TRBJ1-1	NA	CATATLGTRAMTEAFF	TGTGCCACCGCCACCTTAGGGACGCGGGCGATGACTGAAGCTTTCTTT
TRBV4-2	few	TRBJ2-4	TRBD2	CASSQDILAGTKYF	TGTGCCAGCAGCCAAGATATACTAGCGGGAACCAAGTACTTC
TRBV28	few	TRBJ2-3	TRBD1	CASGDRGRTDTQYF	TGTGCCAGCGGAGACAGGGGGCGCACAGATACGCAGTATTTT
TRBV2	NA	TRBJ2-5	TRBD1	CASKHRGTEETQYF	TGTGCCAGCAAACACAGGGGCACCGAAGAGACCCAGTACTTC
TRBV6-5	NA	TRBJ2-7	TRBD2	CASSYIGGGRNEQYF	TGTGCCAGCAGTTACATCGGCGGGGGTAGGAACGAGCAGTACTTC
TRBV5-4	NA	TRBJ2-3	NA	CASSKTDRTDTQYF	TGTGCCAGCAGCAAAACGGACCGCACAGATACGCAGTATTTT
TRBV5-1	NA	TRBJ1-5	NA	CASSLFQGPNQPQHF	TGCGCCAGCAGCTTGTTCCAGGGACCTAATCAGCCCCAGCATTTT
TRBV28	few	TRBJ1-2	NA	CASSPGTVLGTGYTF	TGTGCCAGCAGTCCAGGGACGGTATTGGGGACAGGCTACACCTTC
TRBV20-1	few	TRBJ2-1	NA	CSARDYRNYNEQFF	TGCAGTGCTAGAGATTACCGGAACTACAATGAGCAGTTCTTC
TRBV6-2/TRBV6-3	NA	TRBJ2-1	TRBD2	CASSYSRTSGPSSYNEQFF	TGTGCCAGCAGTTATAGCCGGACTAGCGGACCGAGCTCCTACAATGAGCAGTTCTTC
TRBV20-1	many	TRBJ2-5	TRBD1	CSALVGDRGWQTQYF	TGCAGTGCTCTCGTGGGGGACAGGGGATGGCAGACCCAGTACTTC
TRBV20-1	NA	TRBJ2-2	TRBD2	CSASGRDFFANTGELFF	TGCAGTGCTAGCGGGAGGGATTTTTTCGCGAACACCGGGGAGCTGTTTTTT
TRBV21-1	many	TRBJ1-5	NA	CASIRSGTEVFGGQPQHF	TGTGCCAGCATCAGATCCGGGACAGAAGTATTCGGCGGTCAGCCCCAGCATTTT
TRBV2	NA	TRBJ2-7	TRBD1	CASGLTGYEQYF	TGTGCCAGCGGGTTGACAGGGTACGAGCAGTACTTC
TRBV6-2/TRBV6-3	few	TRBJ1-5	NA	CASSYAVRPQHF	TGTGCCAGCAGTTATGCCGTTCGGCCCCAGCATTTT
TRBV20-1	few	TRBJ1-2	TRBD1	CSARDGRLGGSTF	TGCAGTGCTAGAGACGGGAGGTTAGGGGGCTCAACCTTC
TRBV5-6	NA	TRBJ2-7	TRBD1	CASSLTGGLMEQYF	TGTGCCAGCAGCTTAACAGGGGGGCTAATGGAGCAGTACTTC
TRBV7-2	few	TRBJ1-2	NA	CASRSGAGSYGYTF	TGTGCCAGCAGGTCCGGGGCGGGTAGCTATGGCTACACCTTC
TRBV9	few	TRBJ2-6	NA	CASSVGKSGANVLTF	TGTGCCAGCAGCGTAGGGAAATCTGGGGCCAACGTCCTGACTTTC
TRBV9	NA	TRBJ2-3	TRBD1	CASSPDRGRTDTQYF	TGTGCCAGCAGCCCAGACAGGGGGCGGACAGATACGCAGTATTTT
TRBV3-1	many	TRBJ2-2	TRBD1	CASSRDRLNTGELFF	TGTGCCAGCAGCAGGGACAGATTAAACACCGGGGAGCTGTTTTTT
TRBV9	NA	TRBJ1-2	NA	CASSVGGYEDYGYTF	TGTGCCAGCAGCGTAGGAGGGTATGAGGACTATGGCTACACCTTC
TRBV19	NA	TRBJ1-5	NA	CASSIRERSNQPQHF	TGTGCCAGTAGTATCAGGGAGCGGAGCAATCAGCCCCAGCATTTT
TRBV2	NA	TRBJ1-1	TRBD1	CASSDGTGATEAFF	TGTGCCAGCAGTGATGGGACAGGGGCCACTGAAGCTTTCTTT
TRBV6-1	NA	TRBJ1-5	NA	CAFQGPSNQPQHF	TGTGCCTTCCAGGGCCCCAGCAATCAGCCCCAGCATTTT
TRBV7-2	NA	TRBJ1-4	TRBD1	CASQQGAKEKLFF	TGTGCCAGTCAACAGGGGGCGAAGGAAAAACTGTTTTTT
TRBV4-2	many	TRBJ1-6	NA	CASSLNAGNSPLHF	TGTGCCAGCAGCTTAAACGCCGGGAATTCACCCCTCCACTTT
TRBV23-1	few	TRBJ2-7	NA	CASSPRPRAYEQYF	TGCGCCAGCAGTCCCCGACCGCGTGCCTACGAGCAGTACTTC
TRBV12-3/TRBV12-4	NA	TRBJ2-1	TRBD2	CTSSLAVSLAGGVYNEQFF	TGTACCAGCAGTTTAGCGGTCTCACTAGCGGGAGGAGTTTACAATGAGCAGTTCTTC
TRBV29-1	NA	TRBJ2-6	NA	CSVLRHQGANVLTF	TGCAGCGTCCTCCGACATCAGGGGGCCAACGTCCTGACTTTC
TRBV4-1	many	TRBJ1-3	NA	CASSHPLSSGNTIYF	TGCGCCAGCAGCCACCCTCTCAGCTCTGGAAACACCATATATTTT
TRBV7-3	NA	TRBJ2-3	TRBD2	CASRPNLAGGPSSTDTQYF	TGTGCCAGCAGGCCTAATCTAGCGGGAGGGCCTTCTAGCACAGATACGCAGTATTTT
TRBV10-3	NA	TRBJ2-5	NA	CAISESGQGQETQYF	TGTGCCATCAGTGAGTCGGGGCAGGGACAAGAGACCCAGTACTTC
TRBV20-1	NA	TRBJ2-7	NA	CSARDRTDEQYF	TGCAGTGCTAGAGATCGAACAGATGAGCAGTACTTC
TRBV5-1	many	TRBJ2-5	NA	CASSFSLPGTRGTQYF	TGCGCCAGCAGCTTCTCCCTCCCAGGAACCCGGGGGACCCAGTACTTC
TRBV5-1	many	TRBJ1-2	NA	CASSMTANYGYTF	TGCGCCAGCAGCATGACAGCTAACTATGGCTACACCTTC
TRBV4-1	many	TRBJ2-2	NA	CASSQADPGELFF	TGCGCCAGCAGCCAGGCGGACCCCGGGGAGCTGTTTTTT
TRBV24-1	few	TRBJ1-2	TRBD1	CATSDKTGTGWGGYTF	TGTGCCACCAGTGATAAAACCGGGACAGGGTGGGGTGGCTACACCTTC
TRBV5-8	few	TRBJ1-2	NA	CASSPAGNHYGYTF	TGTGCCAGCAGCCCGGCCGGGAACCACTATGGCTACACCTTC
TRBV5-1	many	TRBJ2-7	TRBD2	CASRLAPNYEQYF	TGCGCCAGTCGACTAGCCCCTAACTACGAGCAGTACTTC
TRBV6-6	few	TRBJ1-1	NA	CASSPRGNTEAFF	TGTGCCAGCAGTCCCCGGGGGAACACTGAAGCTTTCTTT
TRBV20-1	NA	TRBJ1-2	NA	CSAPYRQDHNYGYTF	TGCAGTGCGCCGTATCGACAAGACCACAACTATGGCTACACCTTC
TRBV11-2	many	TRBJ2-3	TRBD2	CASSLDPTSGGAGVDTQYF	TGTGCCAGCAGCTTAGATCCGACTAGCGGGGGGGCCGGGGTAGATACGCAGTATTTT
TRBV11-2	NA	TRBJ2-4	NA	CASSLRSGGSSLLINIQYF	TGTGCCAGCAGCTTAAGGTCAGGGGGGTCTTCCCTCCTCATAAACATTCAGTACTTC
TRBV5-3	NA	TRBJ2-2	NA	CARSLWGSTGELFF	TGTGCCAGAAGCTTATGGGGGAGCACCGGGGAGCTGTTTTTT
TRBV7-2	few	TRBJ1-3	NA	CASSLVSDSGNTIYF	TGTGCCAGCAGCTTAGTTTCTGACTCTGGAAACACCATATATTTT
TRBV19	NA	TRBJ2-1	TRBD2	CASSIIVLAGSEQFF	TGTGCCAGTAGTATTATTGTACTAGCGGGTTCTGAGCAGTTCTTC
TRBV7-2	NA	TRBJ2-7	TRBD1	CASSPQTGASYEQYF	TGTGCCAGCAGCCCACAGACAGGGGCGTCCTACGAGCAGTACTTC
TRBV16	few	TRBJ1-2	NA	CASSPDSGGYTF	TGTGCCAGCAGCCCCGACAGTGGCGGCTACACCTTC
TRBV7-9	NA	TRBJ2-3	NA	CASSLDRDPPSTDTQYF	TGTGCCAGCAGCTTAGACCGGGACCCCCCGAGCACAGATACGCAGTATTTT
TRBV5-1	many	TRBJ2-5	NA	CASSFLVSGLLEETQYF	TGCGCCAGCAGCTTTCTAGTGTCAGGACTACTAGAAGAGACCCAGTACTTC
TRBV7-9	many	TRBJ2-5	TRBD1	CASSPRGPETQYF	TGTGCCAGCAGCCCCAGGGGGCCAGAGACCCAGTACTTC
TRBV20-1	NA	TRBJ2-3	TRBD2	CSAPKRGVDTQYF	TGCAGTGCTCCAAAGCGGGGAGTAGATACGCAGTATTTT